The 24 T cell receptor beta chains given below trace back to one sample, sequenced in a study of shared clonotypes between healthy human individuals. TCRdb keeps only in-frame clones here, not all; method: immunoSEQ multiplex PCR. The sample lists 2,500,000 or so clones; 93% were seen once. The material sequenced was naive CD4+ T cells from PBMCs. Subset here: CD45RA+ positively selected. The receptors stem from a man between 18 and 35 years old in good health. Some clones in this sample may be carry-over from other donors' samples.

The V call is TRBV18, the J call TRBJ2-2; D unclear. The length of the CDR3 is 14 residues. The germline V gene has CDR1 KGHSH and CDR2 LQKENI. Trimming stripped 4 bases from V and 3 bases from J, with 9 bases between. The CDR3 here is CASSRDQHTGELFF. The CDR3 DNA sequence: TGTGCCAGCTCACGTGACCAGCACACCGGGGAGCTGTTTTTT. Full variable domain (rest looked up from reference TRBV18 and TRBJ2-2): NAGVMQNPRHLVRRRGQEARLRCSPMKGHSHVYWYRQLPEEGLKFMVYLQKENIIDESGMPKERFSAEFPKEGPSILRIQQVVRGDSAAYFCASSRDQHTGELFFGEGSRLTVL.

On this clone: The identical CDR3 is also encoded by other nucleotide sequences in the sample. The chain couples TRBV9 to TRBJ2-7; 7 bases align to TRBD1. Germline loops: CDR1 SGDLS, CDR2 YYNGEE. The V and J ends lost 6 bases and 0 bases, in that order; junction bases with no gene match: 6. This CDR3 region has 14 residues. This CDR3 is CASNRQGSSYEQYF. The CDR3 DNA reads TGTGCCAGCAACCGACAGGGAAGCTCCTACGAGCAGTACTTC.

The rearrangement uses TRBV19 and TRBJ1-1; D is uncertain. This CDR3 is 15 amino acids long. Trimming took off 3 bases at V and 0 bases at J, with 11 bases between the two ends. Per the germline V gene, CDR1 is LNHDA and CDR2 is SQIVND (reference sequence). This CDR3 is CASSIGLILNTEAFF. The CDR3 coding sequence is TGTGCCAGTAGTATTGGGTTAATCTTGAACACTGAAGCTTTCTTT.

V and J are TRBV19 and TRBJ1-5; 7 bases fit TRBD1. The V gene's germline CDR1 is LNHDA and CDR2 SQIVND (reference sequence). This CDR3 comprises 16 residues. V gave up 7 bases and J gave up 2 bases; unmatched junction bases: 11. CDR3 sequence: CASTSRGRQGNQPQHF. DNA of the CDR3: TGTGCCAGTACCTCCAGGGGGAGGCAGGGCAATCAGCCCCAGCATTTT.

This clone was found once. The identical CDR3 is also encoded by other nucleotide sequences in the sample. The chain uses TRBV28 and TRBJ2-7; D may be TRBD2 (6 bases). The V and J ends lost 6 bases and 2 bases respectively, with 14 bases between them. Germline V gene data show CDR1 as MDHEN and CDR2 as SYDVKM. This CDR3 spans 14 amino acids. The DNA for the CDR3 is TGTGCCAGCAGCTCCGGGGGATCAACCTACGAGCAGTACTTC. Amino acids: CASSSGGSTYEQYF.

This clone came up once. This chain connects TRBV7-9 to TRBJ2-1; D possibly corresponds to TRBD1 (5 bases). V lost 1 base and J 3 bases, leaving 7 bases between the germline ends. Germline assignment: CDR1 SEHNR and CDR2 FQNEAQ (reference sequence). The CDR3 length is 14 residues. CDR3 DNA: TGTGCCAGCAGCTTAGACAGGAACTACAATGAGCAGTTCTTC. The encoded protein is CASSLDRNYNEQFF.

The sample holds a few counts of this clone. Different DNA sequences within this sample yield the same CDR3. The gene calls are TRBV28 and TRBJ1-3, with D unresolved. With 6 bases removed from V and 0 bases from J, the gap between germline ends came to 3 bases. Germline V gene data show CDR1 as MDHEN and CDR2 as SYDVKM. The CDR3 totals 12 residues. Here the CDR3 DNA reads TGTGCCAGCAGGAACTCTGGAAACACCATATATTTT. Encoded protein: CASRNSGNTIYF.

The chain couples TRBV7-2 to TRBJ1-2; TRBD1 matches 8 bases. The CDR3 has 16 amino acids. V lost 4 bases and J lost 7; bases outside the gene matches: 14. Germline lookup yields CDR1 SGHTA and CDR2 FQGNSA. The CDR3, as DNA: TGTGCCAGCAGCTCCCCGGGGTATCAGGGGGCGCTTGGCTACACCTTC. Translating it yields CASSSPGYQGALGYTF.

For this clone: This specimen includes other DNA sequences encoding the same CDR3. This chain uses TRBV5-4 with TRBJ2-7, with 8 bases matching TRBD1. Germline lookup yields CDR1 SGHNT and CDR2 YYREEE (reference sequence). J gave up 0 bases and V 0 bases, and 5 bases lay outside the gene matches. The CDR3 runs 16 residues. The CDR3 region has the DNA TGTGCCAGCAGCTTGGCCCCGGACAGGGTCTCCTACGAGCAGTACTTC. The encoded protein is CASSLAPDRVSYEQYF.

The chain combines TRBV5-1 with TRBJ2-1; D gene ambiguous. Germline CDR1 and CDR2: SGHRS and YFSETQ. The CDR3 totals 12 residues. V lost 0 bases to trimming and J lost 10 bases, with 8 bases between them. CDR3 residues: CASSLAVREQFF. The CDR3 DNA is TGCGCCAGCAGCTTGGCTGTCAGGGAGCAGTTCTTC.

Written as DNA, the CDR3 is TGTGCCAGCAGCGTAGATGCACAGGGTTTTCCAGCTTTCTTT. This translates into CASSVDAQGFPAFF. The genes are TRBV9 and TRBJ1-1, with D possibly matching TRBD1 (6 bases). The germline CDR1 and CDR2 sequences are SGDLS and YYNGEE. V shed 0 bases and J shed 10 bases, with 16 bases lying between them. The CDR3 contains 14 residues.

The count of this clone is one. This sequence joins TRBV7-9 and TRBJ1-2; no clear D gene. Germline lookup yields CDR1 SEHNR and CDR2 FQNEAQ (reference sequence). Trimming stripped 8 bases from V and 7 bases from J, with 23 bases between. This CDR3 spans 15 amino acids. In DNA form, the CDR3 reads TGTGCCAGCGATGACAACGAGCTCCTTGAGGGTGGCTACACCTTC. Protein sequence: CASDDNELLEGGYTF.

The chain has TRBV28 and TRBJ2-5; no reliable D call. The V gene's germline CDR1 is MDHEN and CDR2 SYDVKM. V lost 5 bases to trimming and J lost 2 bases, with 12 bases between them. The CDR3 extends over 14 amino acids. CDR3 in amino acids: CASSPRSLQETQYF. Here the CDR3 DNA reads TGTGCCAGCAGTCCCCGGTCGCTTCAAGAGACCCAGTACTTC.

The gene calls are TRBV14 and TRBJ2-3, with no clear D. Germline V gene lookup returns CDR1 SGHDN and CDR2 FVKESK. V was clipped by 3 bases and J by 4 bases, with 11 bases between them. The CDR3 has 14 residues. The chain's CDR3 is CASSHLRVPDTQYF. CDR3 in DNA: TGTGCCAGCAGCCACCTAAGGGTCCCAGATACGCAGTATTTT.

J is TRBJ1-4 and V is TRBV4-2; 8 bases map to TRBD1. CDR3 length: 13 amino acids. V trimming: 8 bases; J trimming: 8 bases; junction bases outside the gene matches: 7. Germline V CDR1 and CDR2: LGHNA, YNFKEQ. CDR3 bases: TGTGCCAGCCAGGACAGGGTTGGAGAAAAACTGTTTTTT. Residues: CASQDRVGEKLFF.

This sequence joins TRBV7-9 and TRBJ2-7, with TRBD1 matching 7 bases. V trimming: 6 bases; J trimming: 0 bases; junction bases outside the gene matches: 5. CDR1 and CDR2 from the germline V gene are SEHNR and FQNEAQ (reference sequence). The CDR3 consists of 14 residues. CDR3 in DNA: TGTGCCAGCAGTCCGGGACAGAGCTCCTACGAGCAGTACTTC. This gives the protein CASSPGQSSYEQYF. The whole variable domain, remainder taken from reference TRBV7-9 and TRBJ2-7, is DTGVSQNPRHKITKRGQNVTFRCDPISEHNRLYWYRQTLGQGPEFLTYFQNEAQLEKSRLLSDRFSAERPKGSFSTLEIQRTEQGDSAMYLCASSPGQSSYEQYFGPGTRLTVT.

The chain joins TRBV7-3 to TRBJ2-3; no firm D call. The CDR3 has 14 residues. Germline-derived CDR1 and CDR2 are SGHTA and FQGTGA. The germline V and J ends were trimmed by 5 bases and 2 bases, with 11 bases remaining between them. The CDR3 reads CASSPRATTDTQYF. The CDR3 DNA follows: TGTGCCAGCAGCCCGCGAGCCACCACAGATACGCAGTATTTT. Combining the CDR3 with reference TRBV7-3 and TRBJ2-3 gives the whole variable domain GAGVSQTPSNKVTEKGKYVELRCDPISGHTALYWYRQSLGQGPEFLIYFQGTGAADDSGLPNDRFFAVRPEGSVSTLKIQRTERGDSAVYLCASSPRATTDTQYFGPGTRLTVL.

This chain connects TRBV19 to TRBJ2-2, with 9 bases identical to TRBD1. The CDR3 has 16 residues. V gave up 2 bases and J gave up 8 bases; unmatched junction bases: 9. Germline CDR1 LNHDA, CDR2 SQIVND (reference sequence). Here the CDR3 reads CASSIRQGVRRGELFF. The CDR3 nucleotides read TGTGCCAGTAGTATACGACAGGGGGTTCGGAGAGGGGAGCTGTTTTTT.

The chain couples TRBV7-9 to TRBJ2-5; 7 bases are a match to TRBD1. J was trimmed by 3 bases and V by 0 bases; bases with no gene match: 4. Germline CDR1 SEHNR, CDR2 FQNEAQ (reference sequence). This CDR3 spans 15 amino acids. CDR3 DNA sequence: TGTGCCAGCAGCTTAGCAGAGACAGGGAAAGAGACCCAGTACTTC. Encoded protein: CASSLAETGKETQYF.

A word on this clone: Compared with germline, one end of the junction differs, possibly owing to a read error. The rearrangement joins TRBV19 to TRBJ2-3; D possibly corresponds to TRBD2 (5 bases). CDR1 is LNHDA, CDR2 SQIVND, per germline (reference sequence). CDR3 length: 14 amino acids. The chain's CDR3 is CASSIATSTDTQYF. The CDR3 DNA reads TGTGCCAGTAGCATAGCGACGAGCACAGATACGCAGTATTTT.

The chain employs TRBV7-2 and TRBJ1-4; D unresolved. V lost 3 bases and J lost 4, with 6 bases in between. Germline loops: CDR1 SGHTA, CDR2 FQGNSA. This CDR3 is 13 amino acids long. The CDR3 region is CASSLGSNEKLFF. CDR3 nucleotide sequence: TGTGCCAGCAGCTTGGGCAGTAATGAAAAACTGTTTTTT. The full variable domain, with the rest looked up from reference TRBV7-2 and TRBJ1-4, is GAGVSQSPSNKVTEKGKDVELRCDPISGHTALYWYRQSLGQGLEFLIYFQGNSAPDKSGLPSDRFSAERTGGSVSTLTIQRTQQEDSAVYLCASSLGSNEKLFFGSGTQLSVL.

V is TRBV29-1 and J is TRBJ2-7; perhaps TRBD2 as D (5 bases). The CDR3 runs 13 residues. With 1 base removed from V and 5 bases from J, the gap between germline ends came to 12 bases. Germline V CDR1 and CDR2: SQVTM, ANQGSEA. Here the CDR3 reads CSVEGLAVHEQYF. As DNA, the CDR3 is TGCAGCGTTGAAGGGCTAGCAGTCCACGAGCAGTACTTC.

In nucleotides, the CDR3 is TGTGCCAGCAGCCCAGGAGGCGGACCTTACAATGAGCAGTTCTTC. It yields the protein CASSPGGGPYNEQFF. V is TRBV9 and J is TRBJ2-1, with D possibly being TRBD2 (5 bases). Germline CDR1 is SGDLS and CDR2 is YYNGEE. This CDR3 is 15 amino acids long. V was shortened by 4 bases and J by 4 bases, with 15 bases between the two germline ends.

The V call is TRBV28, the J call TRBJ2-6, with no clear D. The CDR3 totals 15 residues. Germline values: CDR1 MDHEN, CDR2 SYDVKM. V was pared by 3 bases and J by 2 bases, with 8 bases between. The CDR3 nucleotides are TGTGCCAGCAGTTTCCTCCGGCCTGGGGCCAACGTCCTGACTTTC. This sequence encodes CASSFLRPGANVLTF.